What follows is one TCR beta chain and its context. Method: immunoSEQ multiplex PCR; TCRdb's copy keeps in-frame clones and lacks some. There are about 400,000 clones in the sample; approximately 86% occur only once, and roughly 2% lies in the top ten. The CDR3 spans 15 residues. V lost 0 bases, J lost 2 bases, and 5 bases lay in between. The germline V gene has CDR1 LGHNA and CDR2 YNFKEQ. Self-reported history from a screening survey and questionnaire set each donor's cohort. This record belongs to a study of blood T cell repertoires in COVID-19. The overall study: COVID-19 samples from acute and convalescent phases originated in the United States, Italy and Spain.

The chain has TRBV4-2 and TRBJ2-6; D not resolved. Sequenced sample: PBMCs or T cells enriched from blood (not recorded which). The receptor was derived from a woman aged 35 to 49 with acute COVID-19. The CDR3 region is CASSQESTGANVLTF. The DNA for the CDR3 is TGTGCCAGCAGCCAAGAGAGTACTGGGGCCAACGTCCTGACTTTC.